This T cell receptor (beta chain) appears in the sequencing data of a study of beta chain features in type 1 diabetes. Study in general: The number of sorted cells examined across all samples was approximately 110,000,000.

The investigators reverse transcribed all of the isolated RNA, so they sequenced expressed TCRB transcripts. An average of about 3.5 million reads was obtained for naive, central memory and regulatory T cell samples. The table came from immunoSEQ multiplex PCR; TCRdb's copy has only in-frame clones and leaves some out. Of roughly 370,000 clones listed, over 11% are singletons. Every participating donor gave one draw, a heparinised blood sample averaging about 110 mL. Study conclusions and caveats: The VDJ junctions of type 1 diabetes patients carried fewer insertions and more deletions.

As to this clone: Its antigen is as yet unknown.

V was shortened by 1 base and J by 5 bases, with 11 bases between the two germline ends. The germline V gene encodes CDR1 MGHRA and CDR2 YSYEKL. The length of the CDR3 is 14 residues. The V gene is TRBV4-1, the J gene TRBJ2-5, with TRBD1 as a possible D gene (5 bases). The clonotype was recovered from a man aged 25 to 45 in good health. The sequenced sample consisted of naive CD4+ T cells from blood. DNA of the CDR3: TGCGCCAGCAGCCAAGCGCAGGGCCGGGAGACCCAGTACTTC. As protein: CASSQAQGRETQYF.